Each of the 21 T cell receptor beta chains below was sequenced from the same sample in a study of blood T cell repertoires in COVID-19. Sequencing was performed with immunoSEQ multiplex PCR; in TCRdb, only in-frame clones are kept and a portion is missing. The sample yields nearly 35,000 clones, roughly 92% seen once. The sequencing sample was made of peripheral blood. The source of these receptors is a human donor in a cohort sampled during active COVID-19.

V usage is TRBV19 and J usage is TRBJ1-2; D call uncertain. The CDR3 has 14 residues. V lost 3 bases and J 5 bases, leaving 13 bases between the germline ends. Germline CDR1 is LNHDA and CDR2 is SQIVND (reference sequence). In DNA form, the CDR3 reads TGTGCCAGTAGTATCCCCTATACTTCTTATGGCTACACCTTC. Amino acid sequence: CASSIPYTSYGYTF.

This clone showed up just once. This chain connects TRBV19 to TRBJ1-1; 7 bases are shared with TRBD1. The CDR3 runs to 14 residues. Germline V CDR1 and CDR2: LNHDA, SQIVND (reference sequence). V lost 5 bases, J lost 0 bases, and 3 bases stayed unmatched. CDR3 nucleotide sequence: TGTGCCAGTAGTTGGGACAGATTGAACACTGAAGCTTTCTTT. Translating it yields CASSWDRLNTEAFF. Drawing the rest from reference TRBV19 and TRBJ1-1, the complete variable domain is DGGITQSPKYLFRKEGQNVTLSCEQNLNHDAMYWYRQDPGQGLRLIYYSQIVNDFQKGDIAEGYSVSREKKESFPLTVTSAQKNPTAFYLCASSWDRLNTEAFFGQGTRLTVV.

CDR3 amino acids: CASSIILAGYEQYF. Written as DNA, the CDR3 is TGTGCCAGTAGTATCATCCTTGCGGGCTACGAGCAGTACTTC. This chain uses TRBV19 with TRBJ2-7; D is possibly TRBD2 (5 bases). The CDR3 contains 14 residues. V lost 3 bases, J lost 3 bases, and 12 bases lay in between. Germline values: CDR1 LNHDA, CDR2 SQIVND (reference sequence).

This chain uses TRBV27 with TRBJ2-5, with a weak D call TRBD1 (5 bases). Germline CDR1 MNHEY, CDR2 SMNVEV (reference sequence). The V end lost 6 bases, the J end lost 3 bases, and 8 bases lay between the germline ends. This CDR3 has 12 residues. CDR3 sequence (DNA): TGTGCCAGCAGCAGCAGGGAAGAGACCCAGTACTTC. Encoded protein: CASSSREETQYF.

The chain has TRBV2 and TRBJ1-5, with TRBD1 as a possible D gene (5 bases). Per the germline V gene, CDR1 is SNHLY and CDR2 is FYNNEI. The V and J ends lost 0 bases and 5 bases respectively, with 14 bases between them. This CDR3 comprises 16 residues. The CDR3 loop reads CASSEAEGEIHQPQHF. The CDR3 coding sequence is TGTGCCAGCAGTGAAGCGGAAGGGGAAATTCATCAGCCCCAGCATTTT.

The chain combines TRBV27 with TRBJ1-2; tentatively, D is TRBD1 (5 bases). The CDR3 is 15 amino acids. Trimming stripped 6 bases from V and 8 bases from J, with 22 bases between. Germline lookup yields CDR1 MNHEY and CDR2 SMNVEV (reference sequence). CDR3 in DNA: TGTGCCAGCAGCATTACGTGGCAGGGCCCTGTGGGCTACACCTTC. This codes for CASSITWQGPVGYTF.

The J gene is TRBJ2-1, the V gene TRBV6-1; D may be TRBD2 (6 bases). The germline V gene has CDR1 MNHNS and CDR2 SASEGT. This CDR3 contains 17 residues. With 3 bases removed from V and 1 base from J, the gap between germline ends came to 16 bases. The CDR3 here is CASSETLGGRSYNEQFF. CDR3 DNA: TGTGCCAGCAGTGAGACCCTCGGGGGTAGGTCCTACAATGAGCAGTTCTTC.

The CDR3 loop reads CASSYSSGRSSDTQYF. DNA of the CDR3: TGTGCCAGCAGTTACTCTAGCGGGAGAAGCTCAGATACGCAGTATTTT. The genes are TRBV6-5 and TRBJ2-3; 9 nucleotides align to TRBD2. Looked up from germline, CDR1 is MNHEY and CDR2 is SVGAGI. CDR3 length: 16 residues. V gave up 0 bases and J gave up 4 bases; unmatched junction bases: 5.

This chain links TRBV19 with TRBJ2-1; tentatively, D is TRBD2 (6 bases). The germline CDR1 and CDR2 sequences are LNHDA and SQIVND (reference sequence). The ends were cut back, 6 bases at V and 4 bases at J, with 25 bases in the middle. This CDR3 contains 18 residues. The CDR3 DNA is TGTGCCAGTAGCAAGATGGGGGGTTCTTCACATAGTTACAATGAGCAGTTCTTC. Translating it yields CASSKMGGSSHSYNEQFF.

The chain couples TRBV5-4 to TRBJ2-5, with 9 bases matching TRBD2. The CDR3 is made up of 16 amino acids. Germline assignment: CDR1 SGHNT and CDR2 YYREEE (reference sequence). The V segment lost 0 bases and the J segment 4 bases; nucleotides outside the gene matches: 7. The CDR3 reads CASSLGGASGIETQYF. CDR3 DNA sequence: TGTGCCAGCAGCTTGGGAGGTGCTAGCGGGATAGAGACCCAGTACTTC.

V usage is TRBV2 and J usage is TRBJ1-2; D is ambiguous. The CDR3 spans 12 residues. V was trimmed by 0 bases and J by 4 bases, leaving 3 bases between them. CDR1 SNHLY and CDR2 FYNNEI come from the germline V gene. CDR3 sequence reads: CASSEASYGYTF. The CDR3 bases are TGTGCCAGCAGTGAAGCCTCCTATGGCTACACCTTC.

The genes are TRBV19 and TRBJ2-4, with TRBD2 matching 11 bases. Germline CDR1 reads LNHDA; CDR2 reads SQIVND (reference sequence). Unmatched junction bases numbered 7, after V lost 5 bases and J lost 4 bases. The CDR3 consists of 16 residues. CDR3 loop: CASSSTSGSRKNIQYF. The CDR3 nucleotides read TGTGCCAGTAGTTCCACTAGCGGGAGCCGGAAAAACATTCAGTACTTC.

The V and J genes are TRBV7-9 and TRBJ2-1; no clear D gene. Trimming took 7 bases from V and 10 from J, leaving 14 bases between them. The length of the CDR3 is 12 residues. Germline V CDR1 and CDR2: SEHNR, FQNEAQ (reference sequence). The CDR3: CASIERSLEQFF. DNA of the CDR3: TGTGCCAGCATCGAAAGGAGTTTAGAGCAGTTCTTC.

The gene calls are TRBV10-1 and TRBJ1-1, with D tentatively TRBD1 (6 bases). The germline V gene has CDR1 WNHNN and CDR2 SYGVQD (reference sequence). This CDR3 contains 13 residues. The V and J ends lost 3 bases and 4 bases respectively, with 9 bases between them. CDR3 nucleotides: TGCGCCAGCAGTGAAGGGGGATCCACTGAAGCTTTCTTT. Translating it yields CASSEGGSTEAFF.

The chain carries TRBV30 and TRBJ2-3, with D maybe TRBD1 (6 bases). CDR1 and CDR2 from the germline V gene are GTSNPN and SVGIG (reference sequence). The CDR3 is made up of 13 amino acids. V was cut by 3 bases and J by 3 bases, with 10 bases left in between. The CDR3 nucleotides read TGTGCCTGGAGAAGGGGGACGACAGATACGCAGTATTTT. This encodes CAWRRGTTDTQYF.

V gene TRBV19 combines with J gene TRBJ1-1; TRBD1 is a possible D gene (6 bases). The V and J ends lost 7 bases and 2 bases respectively, with 17 bases between them. The CDR3 totals 15 residues. CDR1 and CDR2 (germline): LNHDA, SQIVND (reference sequence). The CDR3: CASMRGWGPNTEAFF. CDR3 coding DNA: TGTGCCAGTATGAGAGGGTGGGGGCCAAACACTGAAGCTTTCTTT.

The chain is built from TRBV5-1 and TRBJ2-1; the D gene is possibly TRBD2 (7 bases). CDR3 length equals 15 residues. Trimming left V 3 bases short and J 2 bases short, with 12 bases between. Germline assignment: CDR1 SGHRS and CDR2 YFSETQ. The CDR3 DNA is TGCGCCAGCAGCTGGAGGGGGGGCCCCTACAATGAGCAGTTCTTC. As protein: CASSWRGGPYNEQFF.

This sequence joins TRBV4-1 and TRBJ1-2, with TRBD1 identical over 9 bases. The V gene's germline CDR1 is MGHRA and CDR2 YSYEKL. Germline trimming cut 7 bases from V and 3 bases from J; bases unmatched to any gene: 12. There are 16 residues in the CDR3. CDR3 coding DNA: TGCGCCAGCATTCCAAACCCGGGACAGGGCGACTATGGCTACACCTTC. Protein sequence: CASIPNPGQGDYGYTF.

The chain is built from TRBV7-6 and TRBJ2-3; 7 bases agree with TRBD2. The CDR3 is 17 residues long. Germline lookup yields CDR1 SGHVS and CDR2 FNYEAQ. Unmatched junction bases numbered 10, after V lost 4 bases and J lost 0 bases. The CDR3 reads CASSSLIFSGSTDTQYF. The CDR3 coding sequence is TGTGCCAGCAGCTCCTTGATATTTAGCGGGAGCACAGATACGCAGTATTTT.

The rearrangement uses TRBV7-8 and TRBJ1-6; D perhaps matches TRBD1 (5 bases). The germline V gene has CDR1 SGHVS and CDR2 FQNEAQ. The CDR3 is made up of 15 amino acids. Trimming removed 2 bases from V and 9 bases from J, with 14 bases in between. The CDR3, as DNA: TGTGCCAGCAGCTTAATAGGGGATTTGAGTTCACCCCTCCACTTT. Its protein is CASSLIGDLSSPLHF.

The chain carries TRBV9 and TRBJ1-4, with 7 bases lining up with TRBD1. Germline CDR1 SGDLS, CDR2 YYNGEE. The ends lost 3 bases at V and 7 bases at J; junction bases unmatched: 6. The CDR3 extends over 14 amino acids. CDR3 in amino acids: CASSATGSPEKLFF. DNA for the CDR3: TGTGCCAGCAGCGCGACAGGGAGTCCTGAAAAACTGTTTTTT.